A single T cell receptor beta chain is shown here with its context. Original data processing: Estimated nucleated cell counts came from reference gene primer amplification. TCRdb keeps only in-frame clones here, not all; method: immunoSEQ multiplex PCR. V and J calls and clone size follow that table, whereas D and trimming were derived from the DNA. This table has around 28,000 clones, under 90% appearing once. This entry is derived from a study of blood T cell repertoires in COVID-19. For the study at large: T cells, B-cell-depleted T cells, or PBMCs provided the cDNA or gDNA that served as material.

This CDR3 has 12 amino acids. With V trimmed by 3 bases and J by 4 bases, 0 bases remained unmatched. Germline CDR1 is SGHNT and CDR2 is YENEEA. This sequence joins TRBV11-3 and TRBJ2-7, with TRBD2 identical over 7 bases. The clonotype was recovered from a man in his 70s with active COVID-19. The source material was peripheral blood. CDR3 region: CASSFGGYEQYF. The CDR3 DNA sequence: TGTGCCAGCAGCTTCGGGGGGTACGAGCAGTACTTC.